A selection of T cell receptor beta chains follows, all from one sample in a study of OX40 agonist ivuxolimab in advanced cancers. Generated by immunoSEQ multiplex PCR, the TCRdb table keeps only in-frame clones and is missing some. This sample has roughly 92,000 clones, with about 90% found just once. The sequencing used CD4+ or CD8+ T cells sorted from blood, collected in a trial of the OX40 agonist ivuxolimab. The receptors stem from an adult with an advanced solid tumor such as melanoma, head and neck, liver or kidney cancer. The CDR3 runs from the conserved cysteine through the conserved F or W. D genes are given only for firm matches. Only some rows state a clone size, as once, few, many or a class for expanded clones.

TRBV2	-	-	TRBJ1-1	TGTGCCAGCAGGGTAACAGGAGGCGCTGAAGCTTTCTTT	CASRVTGGAEAFF
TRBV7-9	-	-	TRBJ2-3	TGTGCCAGCGCAGACGCGGGGACTGGCATCACAGATACGCAGTATTTT	CASADAGTGITDTQYF
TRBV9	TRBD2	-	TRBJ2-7	TGTGCCAGCAGCGGTAGCGGGGCTACCTACGAGCAGTACTTC	CASSGSGATYEQYF
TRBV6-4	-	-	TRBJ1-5	TGTGCCAGCAGTGCCACGGGGGGTGGTCAGCCCCAGCATTTT	CASSATGGGQPQHF
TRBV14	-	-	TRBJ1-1	TGTGCCAGCAGCCTCGTCCTGGGGGGGCGAACTGAAGCTTTCTTT	CASSLVLGGRTEAFF
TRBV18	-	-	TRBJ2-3	TGTGCCAGCTCAGCGATCCCGACTCAGAGGGCAGATACGCAGTATTTT	CASSAIPTQRADTQYF
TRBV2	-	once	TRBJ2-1	TGTGCCAGCAGTGAACGGCATGAGCAGTTCTTC	CASSERHEQFF
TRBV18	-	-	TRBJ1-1	TGTGCCAGCTCACCCGACGGACAGCTGAACACTGAAGCTTTCTTT	CASSPDGQLNTEAFF
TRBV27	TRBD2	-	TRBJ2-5	TGTGCCAGCAGGCGACTAGCGGGAGCGCGTGAGACCCAGTACTTC	CASRRLAGARETQYF
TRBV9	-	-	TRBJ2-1	TGTGCCAGCAGCGCAGGGGATGAGCAGTTCTTC	CASSAGDEQFF
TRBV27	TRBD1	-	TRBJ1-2	TGTGCCAGCAGTTTACCGGGACAGGCCTATGGCTACACCTTC	CASSLPGQAYGYTF
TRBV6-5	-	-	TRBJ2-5	TGTGCCAGCTCCACTTGGGGACAAGAGACCCAGTACTTC	CASSTWGQETQYF
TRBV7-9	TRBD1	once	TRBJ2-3	TGTGCCAGCAATACCGGGACAGGGGGCAATGCAGATACGCAGTATTTT	CASNTGTGGNADTQYF
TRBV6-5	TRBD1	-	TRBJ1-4	TGTGCCAGCAGTTACTATGGGACAGGGCTTGAAAAACTGTTTTTT	CASSYYGTGLEKLFF
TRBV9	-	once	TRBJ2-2	TGTGCCAGCAGCGCCCCGGGGGCGCTGGGGGAGCTGTTTTTT	CASSAPGALGELFF
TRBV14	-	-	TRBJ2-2	TGTGCCAGCAGCCCTATCCCTGGGAACACCGGGGAGCTGTTTTTT	CASSPIPGNTGELFF
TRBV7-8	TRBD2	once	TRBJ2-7	TGTGCCAGCAGCTCAGAGGAGGGCTCGCGGGAGATTTACGAGCAGTACTTC	CASSSEEGSREIYEQYF
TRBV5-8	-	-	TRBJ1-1	TGTGCCAGCAGCTTGACCCTTTACACTGAAGCTTTCTTT	CASSLTLYTEAFF
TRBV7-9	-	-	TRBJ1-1	TGTGCCAGCAGCCTTAAGGGGGGAAGGGCTGAAGCTTTCTTT	CASSLKGGRAEAFF
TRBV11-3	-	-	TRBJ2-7	TGTGCCAGCACATCCGGGCAATCCTACGAGCAGTACTTC	CASTSGQSYEQYF
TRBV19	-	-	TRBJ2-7	TGTGCCAGTAGTGGGGGACGCCTCACCGAGCAGTACTTC	CASSGGRLTEQYF
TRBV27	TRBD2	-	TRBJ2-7	TGTGCCAGCACAGGCGGGAGGGAGTACGAGCAGTACTTC	CASTGGREYEQYF
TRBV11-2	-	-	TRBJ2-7	TGTGCCAGCAGCTTAGGCTATGCGCGTAGGAGCTCCTACGAGCAGTACTTC	CASSLGYARRSSYEQYF
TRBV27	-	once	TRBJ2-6	TGTGCCAGCAGTTATGTGGATACTGGGGCCAACGTCCTGACTTTC	CASSYVDTGANVLTF
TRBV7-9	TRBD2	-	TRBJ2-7	TGTGCCAGCACCCTCACAGGACTAGCGGGATCTGAGCAGTACTTC	CASTLTGLAGSEQYF
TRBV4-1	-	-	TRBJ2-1	TGCGCCAGCAGCCAAGATCGTACCCGGGTGCAGGGCGGGAATGAGCAGTTCTTC	CASSQDRTRVQGGNEQFF
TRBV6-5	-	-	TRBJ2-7	TGTGCCAGCAGTTCGTCTATCTCCTACGAGCAGTACTTC	CASSSSISYEQYF
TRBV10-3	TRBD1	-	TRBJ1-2	TGTGCCATCAGGGGACAGGGGGAAAATGGCTACACCTTC	CAIRGQGENGYTF
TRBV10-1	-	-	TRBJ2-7	TGCGCCAGCAGTGAAAGAACCTCCTACGAGCAGTACTTC	CASSERTSYEQYF
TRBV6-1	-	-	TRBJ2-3	TGTGCCAGCAGTGAAGCTGTAATAACAGATACGCAGTATTTT	CASSEAVITDTQYF
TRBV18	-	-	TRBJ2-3	TGTGCCAGCTCACCACCGCGGGACAGACCAGATACGCAGTATTTT	CASSPPRDRPDTQYF
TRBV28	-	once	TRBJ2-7	TGTGCCAGCACCCTTGAGGGCCTCTCCTACGAGCAGTACTTC	CASTLEGLSYEQYF
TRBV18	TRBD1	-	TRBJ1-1	TGTGCCAGCTCACCACAGACAGGGGATGGGGCTGAAGCTTTCTTT	CASSPQTGDGAEAFF
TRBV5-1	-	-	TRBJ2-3	TGCGCCAGCAGCTTCCAGGATACCGCAGATACGCAGTATTTT	CASSFQDTADTQYF
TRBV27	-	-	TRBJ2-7	TGTGCCAGCAGTTTATCGGACAGTACCTACGAGCAGTACTTC	CASSLSDSTYEQYF
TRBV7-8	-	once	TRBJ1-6	TGTGCCAGCAGCTTAGGGCGGCAGGGGTACTCACCCCTCCACTTT	CASSLGRQGYSPLHF
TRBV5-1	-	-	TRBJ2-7	TGCGCCAGCAGCTTGGCAGGTCTCGAGCATCTGGAGCAGTACTTC	CASSLAGLEHLEQYF
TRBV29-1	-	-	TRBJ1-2	TGCAGCGTTGAAGATCTCAGGCGCGACGCTCCCCCGCGATTCTATGGCTACACCTTC	CSVEDLRRDAPPRFYGYTF
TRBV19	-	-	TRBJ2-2	TGTGCCAGTAGTATAGTAGGGTCCGGGGAGCTGTTTTTT	CASSIVGSGELFF
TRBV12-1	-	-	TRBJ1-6	TGTGCCAGCAGCGCGCTAGAGGGTAATTCACCCCTCCACTTT	CASSALEGNSPLHF
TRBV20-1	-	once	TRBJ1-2	TGCAGTGCCAGGGATTACTATGGCTACACCTTC	CSARDYYGYTF
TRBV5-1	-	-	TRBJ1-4	TGCGCCAGCAGCTTCAGCCCCGATGAAAAACTGTTTTTT	CASSFSPDEKLFF
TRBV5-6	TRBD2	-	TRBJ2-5	TGTGCCAGCAGCCTTACTGGGTCGGGAGGAGAGACCCAGTACTTC	CASSLTGSGGETQYF
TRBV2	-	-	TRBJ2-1	TGTGCCAGCAGCTTAAGGGTTTCTCCGGACAATGAGCAGTTCTTC	CASSLRVSPDNEQFF
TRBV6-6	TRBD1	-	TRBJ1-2	TGTGCCAGCAACAACAGACAGGGAAGCACCTTC	CASNNRQGSTF
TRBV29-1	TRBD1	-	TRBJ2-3	TGCAGCGTTGATACGGGACAGATAACAGATACGCAGTATTTT	CSVDTGQITDTQYF
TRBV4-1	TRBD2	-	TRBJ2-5	TGCGCCAGCAGCCAAGCTAGCGGGCAACAAGAGACCCAGTACTTC	CASSQASGQQETQYF
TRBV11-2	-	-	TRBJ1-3	TGTGCCAGCAGCTTCTCGGACACCGGAGGTGGAAACACCATATATTTT	CASSFSDTGGGNTIYF
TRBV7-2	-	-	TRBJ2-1	TGTGCCAGCAGCTTAGGGGTCGTGTCCTACAATGAGCAGTTCTTC	CASSLGVVSYNEQFF